Below, 14 T cell receptor beta chains from the same sample are listed, as sequenced in a study of cytomegalovirus exposure and HLA in healthy donors. PCR was performed using 60 Vbeta and 13 Jbeta primers. Repertoires were generated with immunoSEQ multiplex PCR, while TCRdb's copy carries only in-frame clones and drops some. The data include around 50,000 clones; the top ten clones carry about 10%. Sequenced: PBMCs. The receptors were gathered from a woman aged 45-60 years in good health and CMV-seropositive.

CDR3 coding DNA: TGTGCCTGGAGTTCAGCGGGAGACCTGTTCTTC. Amino acid sequence: CAWSSAGDLFF. This chain links TRBV30 with TRBJ2-1; 8 bases line up with TRBD2. The length of the CDR3 is 11 residues. Germline V gene sequence: CDR1 GTSNPN, CDR2 SVGIG (reference sequence). J was trimmed by 15 bases and V by 2 bases; bases with no gene match: 6.

The chain uses TRBV5-1 and TRBJ2-1, with TRBD2 as a possible D gene (5 bases). V was clipped by 1 base and J by 3 bases, with 11 bases between them. The CDR3 loop spans 15 amino acids. Looked up from germline, CDR1 is SGHRS and CDR2 is YFSETQ. Here the CDR3 reads CASSLILVGYNEQFF. As DNA, the CDR3 is TGCGCCAGCAGCTTGATACTAGTCGGCTACAATGAGCAGTTCTTC.

V and J are TRBV5-6 and TRBJ2-7; possible D gene TRBD2, 5 bases. This CDR3 is 14 amino acids long. Trimming pared 2 bases from V and 2 bases from J, leaving 11 bases between. Germline values: CDR1 SGHDT, CDR2 YYEEEE. DNA for the CDR3: TGTGCCAGCAGCTTCCGACTACCTCCCTACGAGCAGTACTTC. Encoded protein: CASSFRLPPYEQYF. The full variable domain, with the rest looked up from reference TRBV5-6 and TRBJ2-7, is DAGVTQSPTHLIKTRGQQVTLRCSPKSGHDTVSWYQQALGQGPQFIFQYYEEEERQRGNFPDRFSGHQFPNYSSELNVNALLLGDSALYLCASSFRLPPYEQYFGPGTRLTVT.

This rearrangement joins TRBV29-1 to TRBJ2-1, with D maybe TRBD1 (6 bases). Deletions cut 4 bases from V and 7 bases from J, with 17 bases between. This CDR3 has 14 residues. The V gene's germline CDR1 is SQVTM and CDR2 ANQGSEA. The CDR3 spells CSVATGISRNEQFF. Written as DNA, the CDR3 is TGCAGCGTTGCTACAGGGATTAGTAGGAATGAGCAGTTCTTC.

The gene calls are TRBV5-1 and TRBJ2-3; 10 bases map to TRBD2. The V gene end was trimmed by 0 bases and the J gene end by 3 bases; junction bases not matched to a gene: 7. The germline CDR1 and CDR2 sequences are SGHRS and YFSETQ. The CDR3 consists of 17 residues. This CDR3 is CASSLVASGSGTDTQYF. The CDR3 bases are TGCGCCAGCAGCTTGGTGGCTAGCGGGAGTGGAACAGATACGCAGTATTTT.

V gene TRBV7-9 combines with J gene TRBJ2-2; TRBD1 aligns across 7 bases. Germline-derived CDR1 and CDR2 are SEHNR and FQNEAQ (reference sequence). This CDR3 is built from 15 residues. V dropped 4 bases and J dropped 4; count of bases not matched to a gene: 6. CDR3 sequence: CASSSMTGTTGELFF. The CDR3 DNA follows: TGTGCCAGCAGCTCTATGACAGGGACCACCGGGGAGCTGTTTTTT. Together with reference TRBV7-9 and TRBJ2-2, the CDR3 gives the full variable domain: DTGVSQNPRHKITKRGQNVTFRCDPISEHNRLYWYRQTLGQGPEFLTYFQNEAQLEKSRLLSDRFSAERPKGSFSTLEIQRTEQGDSAMYLCASSSMTGTTGELFFGEGSRLTVL.

The chain employs TRBV29-1 and TRBJ1-5; 8 nucleotides match TRBD1. CDR1 and CDR2 (germline): SQVTM, ANQGSEA. The CDR3 has 17 amino acids. The junction had 13 bases not matched to a gene; V was cut back by 6 bases and J by 0 bases. CDR3 sequence: CSVLTGVRFYSNQPQHF. As DNA, the CDR3 is TGCAGCGTCCTGACAGGGGTCCGATTCTATAGCAATCAGCCCCAGCATTTT.

The V call is TRBV29-1, the J call TRBJ2-5; TRBD2 matches 9 bases. After removal of 6 bases from V and 5 bases from J, the junction contained 10 bases not matched to a gene. Germline V gene data show CDR1 as SQVTM and CDR2 as ANQGSEA. This CDR3 has 14 residues. The CDR3 loop reads CSVETSGRRETQYF. Here the CDR3 DNA reads TGCAGCGTAGAAACTAGCGGGCGGAGGGAGACCCAGTACTTC.

J is TRBJ2-2 and V is TRBV18, with D perhaps TRBD2 (6 bases). V was clipped by 5 bases and J by 5 bases, with 12 bases between them. The CDR3 has 14 amino acids. Per the germline V gene, CDR1 is KGHSH and CDR2 is LQKENI. This CDR3 reads CASSSTGGTGELFF. CDR3 bases: TGTGCCAGCTCATCAACCGGGGGAACCGGGGAGCTGTTTTTT.

This rearrangement joins TRBV19 to TRBJ1-3, with 8 bases lining up with TRBD1. The CDR3 consists of 16 residues. Germline V gene sequence: CDR1 LNHDA, CDR2 SQIVND (reference sequence). V lost 4 bases, J lost 3 bases, and 8 bases stayed unmatched. The CDR3 DNA reads TGTGCCAGTAGTAGACAGGGGCCAGGTGATGGAAACACCATATATTTT. This gives the protein CASSRQGPGDGNTIYF.

The chain carries TRBV30 and TRBJ1-1; no definite D call. Trimming removed 0 bases at V and 0 bases at J, with 23 bases between. The CDR3 is 19 amino acids. In germline, CDR1 is GTSNPN, CDR2 SVGIG (reference sequence). The CDR3 loop is CAWSVSRVFLRGMNTEAFF. As DNA, the CDR3 is TGTGCCTGGAGTGTATCTCGCGTCTTCTTGCGCGGCATGAACACTGAAGCTTTCTTT.

This chain joins TRBV2 and TRBJ2-5; TRBD2 agrees at 11 bases. Per germline, CDR1 SNHLY and CDR2 FYNNEI. This CDR3 contains 16 residues. Trimming took 4 bases from V and 4 from J; bases not matched to a gene: 8. The CDR3: CASSGSSGRWGETQYF. As DNA, the CDR3 is TGTGCCAGCAGTGGATCTAGCGGGAGGTGGGGAGAGACCCAGTACTTC.

This sequence joins TRBV5-5 and TRBJ1-1; no definite D call. This CDR3 has 16 amino acids. The V end lost 0 bases, the J end lost 0 bases, and 12 bases lay between the germline ends. The germline V gene encodes CDR1 SGHKS and CDR2 YYEKEE (reference sequence). The CDR3 coding sequence is TGTGCCAGCAGCTTGGTCCGGTCAAATTTGAACACTGAAGCTTTCTTT. Its protein product is CASSLVRSNLNTEAFF.

The rearrangement links TRBV6-4 to TRBJ1-2; 9 bases agree with TRBD1. The junction had 6 bases not matched to a gene; V was cut back by 6 bases and J by 7 bases. Germline V CDR1 and CDR2: MRHNA, SNTAGT. The CDR3 extends over 13 amino acids. The CDR3 sequence is CASRGQGRVGYTF. The CDR3 DNA sequence: TGTGCCAGCAGGGGACAGGGTCGCGTTGGCTACACCTTC.